Reported below is one T cell receptor beta chain. The antigen remains unidentified. This record belongs to a study of T cell clonotyping in hematopoietic cell transplantation. CDR1 is MNHEY, CDR2 SMNVEV, per germline (reference sequence). The length of the CDR3 is 12 residues. With 8 bases removed from V and 4 bases from J, the gap between germline ends came to 11 bases. Only in-frame clones appear in the TCRdb table, and some are missing; sequencing was by immunoSEQ multiplex PCR. The sample records roughly 8,000 clones, about four fifths being singletons. Overall study results and limits: After transplant, recipient diversity fell while pathologically expanded clonotypes grew through day 180. At the given depth, recipient repertoires were over 95% de novo clonotypes. Cells were unsorted, so CD4 and CD8 contributions were not separated. Graft donor and pretransplant recipient Inverse Simpson Index values predicted broader posttransplant TCR diversity.

V gene TRBV27 combines with J gene TRBJ1-2; no clear D gene. This TCR came from a female patient in her fifties or sixties who had an allogeneic stem cell transplant from an unrelated donor, so the T cells may come from the graft donor. Some clones in this sample may be carry-over from other donors' samples. The input for sequencing was peripheral blood mononuclear cells, taken 180 days after allogeneic stem cell transplant. CDR3 loop: CASAPGGYGYTF. CDR3 coding DNA: TGTGCCAGCGCCCCCGGCGGCTATGGCTACACCTTC.